What follows is one T cell receptor beta chain and its context. This CDR3 is built from 16 residues. Germline values: CDR1 MNHEY, CDR2 SMNVEV (reference sequence). Trimming removed 5 bases from V and 5 bases from J; junction bases left unmatched: 6. Generated by immunoSEQ multiplex PCR, the TCRdb table keeps only in-frame clones and is missing some. Found here are 13,000 or so clones, 90% to 95% of them singletons; the top ten hold less than 3.5%. The sample originates from a study of T cell changes during pregnancy in multiple sclerosis. The chain recombines TRBV27 with TRBJ2-1; 13 bases agree with TRBD2. This clonotype was sampled from a female donor in good health, enrolled as a control in a pregnancy study. The material sequenced was peripheral blood, taken in the second trimester of pregnancy. DNA for the CDR3: TGTGCCAGCAGTCCCCTGGGACTAGCGGGAAACAATGAGCAGTTCTTC. It specifies CASSPLGLAGNNEQFF.